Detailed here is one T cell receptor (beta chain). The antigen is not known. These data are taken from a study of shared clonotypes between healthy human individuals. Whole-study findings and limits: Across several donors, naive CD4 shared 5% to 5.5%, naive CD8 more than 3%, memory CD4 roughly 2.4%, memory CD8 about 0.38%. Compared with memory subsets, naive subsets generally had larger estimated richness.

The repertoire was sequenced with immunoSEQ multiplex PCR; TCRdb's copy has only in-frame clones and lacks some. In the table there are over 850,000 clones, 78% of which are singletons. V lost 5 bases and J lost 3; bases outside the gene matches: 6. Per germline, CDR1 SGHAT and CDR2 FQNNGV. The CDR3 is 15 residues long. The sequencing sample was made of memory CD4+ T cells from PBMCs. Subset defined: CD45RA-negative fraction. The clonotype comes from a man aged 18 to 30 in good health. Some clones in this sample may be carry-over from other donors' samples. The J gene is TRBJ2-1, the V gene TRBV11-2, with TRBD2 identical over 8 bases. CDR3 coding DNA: TGTGCCAGCAGCCAGACTAGCGCGAACTACAATGAGCAGTTCTTC. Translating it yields CASSQTSANYNEQFF.